The clone carrying this T cell receptor (beta chain) was detected a few times. The data belong to a study of human T cells and chemical hapten exposure. This CDR3 comprises 11 residues. Germline V CDR1 and CDR2: SGHRS, YFSETQ. V gave up 3 bases and J gave up 6 bases, with 4 bases separating them. Indicated time point: pre-sensitization, week 0. The treatment is: therapeutic diphenylcyclopropenone sensitization with weekly scalp DPC. TCRdb passed the RACE reads through MiXCR, listing each CDR3 protein once. Of 200,000 to 300,000 distinct CDR3 sequences listed, approximately 8.6% are singletons. This chain uses TRBV5-1 with TRBJ2-1, with D uncertain. Sample: whole blood, taken in connection with sensitization to the hapten diphenylcyclopropenone (DPC). This TCR derives from a middle-aged woman with alopecia areata. Some clones in this sample may be carry-over from other donors' samples. Here the CDR3 DNA reads TGCGCCAGCAGCTCGCCCAATGAGCAGTTCTTC. This gives the protein CASSSPNEQFF.